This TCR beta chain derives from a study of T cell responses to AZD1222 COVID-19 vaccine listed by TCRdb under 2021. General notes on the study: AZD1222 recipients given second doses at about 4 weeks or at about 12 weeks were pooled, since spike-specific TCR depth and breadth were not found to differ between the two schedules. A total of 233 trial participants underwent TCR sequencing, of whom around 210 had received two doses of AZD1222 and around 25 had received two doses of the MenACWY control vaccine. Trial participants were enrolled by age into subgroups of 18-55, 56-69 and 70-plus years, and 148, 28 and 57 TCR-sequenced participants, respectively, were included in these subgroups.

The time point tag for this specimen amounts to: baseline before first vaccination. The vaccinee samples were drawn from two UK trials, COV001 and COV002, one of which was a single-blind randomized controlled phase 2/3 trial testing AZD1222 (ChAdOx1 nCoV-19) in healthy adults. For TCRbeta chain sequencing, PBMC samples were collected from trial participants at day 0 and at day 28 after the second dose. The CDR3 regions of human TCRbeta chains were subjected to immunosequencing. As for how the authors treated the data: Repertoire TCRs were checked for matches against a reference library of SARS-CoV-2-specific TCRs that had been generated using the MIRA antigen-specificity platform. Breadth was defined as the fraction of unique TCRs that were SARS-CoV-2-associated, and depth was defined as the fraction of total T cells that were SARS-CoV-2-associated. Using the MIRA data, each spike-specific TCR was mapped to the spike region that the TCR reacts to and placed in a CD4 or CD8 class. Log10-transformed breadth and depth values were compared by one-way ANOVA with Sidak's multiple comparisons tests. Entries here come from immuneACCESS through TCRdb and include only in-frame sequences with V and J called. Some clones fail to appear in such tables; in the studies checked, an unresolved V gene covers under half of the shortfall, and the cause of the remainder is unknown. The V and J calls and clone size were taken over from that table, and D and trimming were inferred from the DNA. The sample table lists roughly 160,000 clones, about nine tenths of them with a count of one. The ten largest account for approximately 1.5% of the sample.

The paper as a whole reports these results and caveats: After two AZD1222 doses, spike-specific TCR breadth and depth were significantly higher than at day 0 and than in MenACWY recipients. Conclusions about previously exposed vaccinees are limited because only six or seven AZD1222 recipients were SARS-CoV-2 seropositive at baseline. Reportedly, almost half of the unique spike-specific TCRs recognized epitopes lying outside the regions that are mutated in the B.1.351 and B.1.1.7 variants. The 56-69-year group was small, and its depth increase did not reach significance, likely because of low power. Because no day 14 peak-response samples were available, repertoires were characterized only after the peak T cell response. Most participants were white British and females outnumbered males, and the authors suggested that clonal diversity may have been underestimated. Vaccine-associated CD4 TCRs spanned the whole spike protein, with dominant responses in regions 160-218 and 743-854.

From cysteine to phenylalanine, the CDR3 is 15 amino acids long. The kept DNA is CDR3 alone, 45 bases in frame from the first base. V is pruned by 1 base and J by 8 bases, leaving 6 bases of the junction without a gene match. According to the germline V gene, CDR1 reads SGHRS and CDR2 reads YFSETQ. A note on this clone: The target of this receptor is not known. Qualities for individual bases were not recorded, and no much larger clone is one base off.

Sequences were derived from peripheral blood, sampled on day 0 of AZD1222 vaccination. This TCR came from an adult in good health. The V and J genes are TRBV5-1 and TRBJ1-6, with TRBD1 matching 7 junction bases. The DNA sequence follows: TGCGCCAGCAGCTTGTTGACAGGGCATGATTCACCCCTCCACTTT. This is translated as CASSLLTGHDSPLHF. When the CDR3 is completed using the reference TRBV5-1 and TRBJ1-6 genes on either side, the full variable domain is KAGVTQTPRYLIKTRGQQVTLSCSPISGHRSVSWYQQTPGQGLQFLFEYFSETQRNKGNFPGRFSGRQFSNSRSEMNVSTLELGDSALYLCASSLLTGHDSPLHFGNGTRLTVT.